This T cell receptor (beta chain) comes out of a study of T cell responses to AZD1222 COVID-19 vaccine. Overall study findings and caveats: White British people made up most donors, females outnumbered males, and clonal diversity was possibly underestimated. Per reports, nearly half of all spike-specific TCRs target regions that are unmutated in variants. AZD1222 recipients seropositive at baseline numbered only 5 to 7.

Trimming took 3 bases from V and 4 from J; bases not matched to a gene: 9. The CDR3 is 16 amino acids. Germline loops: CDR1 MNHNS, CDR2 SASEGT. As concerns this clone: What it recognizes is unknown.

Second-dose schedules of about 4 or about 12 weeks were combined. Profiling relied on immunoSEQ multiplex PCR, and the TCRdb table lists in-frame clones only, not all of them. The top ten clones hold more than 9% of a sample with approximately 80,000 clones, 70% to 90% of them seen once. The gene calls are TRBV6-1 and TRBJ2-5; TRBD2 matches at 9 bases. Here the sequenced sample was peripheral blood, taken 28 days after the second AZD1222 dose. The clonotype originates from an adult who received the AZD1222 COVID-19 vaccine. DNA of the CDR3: TGTGCCAGCAGTGATCCCACCGGGCGGGGGGGAGAGACCCAGTACTTC. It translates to CASSDPTGRGGETQYF.